Each of the 4 T cell receptor beta chains below was sequenced from the same sample in a study of cytomegalovirus exposure and HLA in healthy donors. Sequenced by immunoSEQ multiplex PCR; TCRdb stores in-frame clones only, minus some. The sample consists of about 64,000 clones, 85% to 95% of them appearing once. Material: PBMCs. The receptors here all came from a woman between 18 and 29 years old in good health and CMV-seropositive.

This clone was observed once. The chain combines TRBV14 with TRBJ1-1, with TRBD1 as a possible D gene (6 bases). This CDR3 has 14 amino acids. Trimming left V 1 base short and J 5 bases short, with 11 bases between. Germline-derived CDR1 and CDR2 are SGHDN and FVKESK. CDR3 protein: CASSQVGARTEAFF. For the CDR3, the DNA is TGTGCCAGCAGCCAAGTGGGGGCTAGGACTGAAGCTTTCTTT.

This clone was seen only once. The chain links TRBV30 to TRBJ2-5; the D gene is possibly TRBD1 (6 bases). From germline, CDR1 is GTSNPN and CDR2 SVGIG (reference sequence). Deletions cut 4 bases from V and 6 bases from J, with 24 bases between. The CDR3 loop spans 16 amino acids. This chain's CDR3 is CAWMGALIRGGQTQYF. The DNA for the CDR3 is TGTGCCTGGATGGGGGCTTTGATTCGGGGCGGACAGACCCAGTACTTC.

The chain has TRBV28 and TRBJ2-7; TRBD2 aligns across 7 bases. CDR1 and CDR2 (germline): MDHEN, SYDVKM. CDR3 size: 13 residues. Trimming cost V 5 bases and J 2 bases; bases outside gene matches: 3. The DNA of the CDR3 is TGTGCCAGCAGTAAAGGGAGGGCCTACGAGCAGTACTTC. Its protein is CASSKGRAYEQYF. The complete variable domain, with remaining parts taken from reference TRBV28 and TRBJ2-7, reads DVKVTQSSRYLVKRTGEKVFLECVQDMDHENMFWYRQDPGLGLRLIYFSYDVKMKEKGDIPEGYSVSREKKERFSLILESASTNQTSMYLCASSKGRAYEQYFGPGTRLTVT.

The chain is built from TRBV4-2 and TRBJ2-3, with 9 bases matching TRBD2. V gave up 1 base and J gave up 1 base; unmatched junction bases: 3. The length of the CDR3 is 16 residues. Per germline, CDR1 LGHNA and CDR2 YNFKEQ. The CDR3 reads CASSQVLAGRTDTQYF. CDR3 nucleotides: TGTGCCAGCAGCCAAGTCCTAGCGGGACGCACAGATACGCAGTATTTT.